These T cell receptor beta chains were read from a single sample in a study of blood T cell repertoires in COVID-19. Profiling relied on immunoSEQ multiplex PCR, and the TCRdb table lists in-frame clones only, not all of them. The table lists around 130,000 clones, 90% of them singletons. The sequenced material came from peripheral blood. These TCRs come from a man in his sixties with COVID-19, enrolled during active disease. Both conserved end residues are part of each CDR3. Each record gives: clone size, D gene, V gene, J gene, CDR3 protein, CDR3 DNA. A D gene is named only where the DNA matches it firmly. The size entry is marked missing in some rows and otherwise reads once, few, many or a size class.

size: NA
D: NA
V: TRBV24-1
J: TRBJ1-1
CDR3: CATSDWTDREAFF
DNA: TGTGCCACCAGTGATTGGACAGATCGCGAAGCTTTCTTT

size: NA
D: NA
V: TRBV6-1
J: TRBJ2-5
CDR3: CASSEGHPIGETQYF
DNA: TGTGCCAGCAGTGAGGGACACCCAATCGGGGAGACCCAGTACTTC

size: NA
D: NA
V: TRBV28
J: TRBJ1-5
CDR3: CASSFTGLYQPQHF
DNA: TGTGCCAGCAGTTTCACAGGTTTATATCAGCCCCAGCATTTT

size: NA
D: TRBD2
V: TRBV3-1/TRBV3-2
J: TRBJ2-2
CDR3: CASSPREAGTGELFF
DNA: TGTGCCAGCAGCCCGCGGGAGGCCGGCACCGGGGAGCTGTTTTTT

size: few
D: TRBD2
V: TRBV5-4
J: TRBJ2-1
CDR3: CASSLRLAGKEQFF
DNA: TGTGCCAGCAGCTTGCGACTAGCGGGAAAAGAGCAGTTCTTC

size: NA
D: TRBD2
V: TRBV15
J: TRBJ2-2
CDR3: CATSRPTGREGYTGELFF
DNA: TGTGCCACCAGCAGACCTACCGGGAGGGAGGGGTACACCGGGGAGCTGTTTTTT

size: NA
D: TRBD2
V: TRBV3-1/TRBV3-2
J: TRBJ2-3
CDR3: CASSHAGTRPQYF
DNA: TGTGCCAGCAGCCATGCCGGGACTAGGCCGCAGTATTTT

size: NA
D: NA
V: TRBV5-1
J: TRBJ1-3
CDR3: CASSLEDPGIHTIYF
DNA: TGCGCCAGCAGCTTGGAGGACCCAGGGATCCACACCATATATTTT

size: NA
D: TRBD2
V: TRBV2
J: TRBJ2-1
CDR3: CASSEEGLAAGNEQFF
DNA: TGTGCCAGCAGTGAAGAAGGACTAGCGGCGGGAAATGAGCAGTTCTTC

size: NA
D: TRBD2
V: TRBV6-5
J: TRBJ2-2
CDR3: CASSYPSGGGPGELFF
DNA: TGTGCCAGCAGTTACCCCTCCGGGGGGGGGCCCGGGGAGCTGTTTTTT

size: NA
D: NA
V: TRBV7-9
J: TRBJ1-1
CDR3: CASSQQGNTEAFF
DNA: TGTGCCAGCAGCCAACAGGGAAACACTGAAGCTTTCTTT

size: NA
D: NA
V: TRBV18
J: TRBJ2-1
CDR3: CASSPGVSSNEQFF
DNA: TGTGCCAGCTCACCGGGAGTATCGTCCAATGAGCAGTTCTTC

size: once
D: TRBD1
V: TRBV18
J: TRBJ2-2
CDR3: CASSLDRAPVSGELFF
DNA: TGTGCCAGCTCTCTCGACAGGGCCCCGGTGAGCGGGGAGCTGTTTTTT

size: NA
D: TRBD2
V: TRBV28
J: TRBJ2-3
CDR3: CASSLYTGLAGATDTQYF
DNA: TGTGCCAGCAGTTTGTATACGGGACTAGCGGGAGCCACAGATACGCAGTATTTT

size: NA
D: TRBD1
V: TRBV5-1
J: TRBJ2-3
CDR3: CASSLGQGPADTQYF
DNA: TGCGCCAGCAGCTTGGGACAGGGGCCGGCAGATACGCAGTATTTT

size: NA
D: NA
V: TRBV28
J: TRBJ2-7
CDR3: CASSFFEGSYEQYF
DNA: TGTGCCAGCAGTTTTTTTGAGGGTAGCTACGAGCAGTACTTC

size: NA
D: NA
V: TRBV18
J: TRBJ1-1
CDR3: CASSLGDRSEAFF
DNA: TGTGCCAGCTCACTGGGAGACAGGTCTGAAGCTTTCTTT

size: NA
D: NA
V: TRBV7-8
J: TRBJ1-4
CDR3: CASSSYRVGVDEKLFF
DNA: TGTGCCAGCAGCTCTTACAGGGTAGGAGTGGATGAAAAACTGTTTTTT

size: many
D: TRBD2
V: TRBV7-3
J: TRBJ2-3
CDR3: CASSLGTSGSWADTQYF
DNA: TGTGCCAGCAGCTTAGGGACTAGCGGGAGTTGGGCAGATACGCAGTATTTT

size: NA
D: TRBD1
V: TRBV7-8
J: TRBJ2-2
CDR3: CASTSQGQFPPGELFF
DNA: TGTGCCAGCACCTCCCAGGGACAGTTTCCCCCCGGGGAGCTGTTTTTT

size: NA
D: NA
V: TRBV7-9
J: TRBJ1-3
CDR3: CASSFVGAGNTIYF
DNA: TGTGCCAGCAGCTTCGTGGGCGCTGGAAACACCATATATTTT

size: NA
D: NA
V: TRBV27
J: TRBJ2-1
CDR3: CASTTDYGGIRFF
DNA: TGTGCCAGCACCACGGACTATGGGGGGATTCGATTCTTC

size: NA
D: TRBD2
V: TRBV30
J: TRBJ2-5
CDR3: CAWSSTSGSGETQYF
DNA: TGTGCCTGGAGTTCGACTAGCGGGAGTGGCGAGACCCAGTACTTC

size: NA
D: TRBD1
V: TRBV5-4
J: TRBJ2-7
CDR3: CASSLGQGYNEQYF
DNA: TGTGCCAGCAGCCTGGGACAGGGGTACAACGAGCAGTACTTC

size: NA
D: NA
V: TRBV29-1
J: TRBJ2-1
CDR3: CSVESGRHEQFF
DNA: TGCAGCGTTGAGTCTGGGCGCCATGAGCAGTTCTTC

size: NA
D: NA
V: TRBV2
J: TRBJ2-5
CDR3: CASSENLTQYF
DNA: TGTGCCAGCAGTGAAAATCTTACCCAGTACTTC

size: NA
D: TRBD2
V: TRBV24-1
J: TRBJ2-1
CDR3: CATRGVAGGPQFF
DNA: TGTGCCACCAGAGGGGTAGCGGGAGGGCCGCAGTTCTTC

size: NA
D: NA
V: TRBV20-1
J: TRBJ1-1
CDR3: CSAREGPEAFF
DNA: TGCAGTGCTAGAGAGGGGCCTGAAGCTTTCTTT

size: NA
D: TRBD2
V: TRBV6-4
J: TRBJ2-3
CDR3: CASSPRAGGRADTQYF
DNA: TGTGCCAGCAGTCCCAGAGCGGGAGGGCGAGCAGATACGCAGTATTTT

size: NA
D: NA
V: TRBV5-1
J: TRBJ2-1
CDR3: CASQAVRSYNEQFF
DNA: TGCGCCAGCCAAGCGGTTCGCTCCTACAATGAGCAGTTCTTC

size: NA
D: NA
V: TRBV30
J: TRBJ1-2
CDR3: CAWSVTGVGYTF
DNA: TGTGCCTGGAGTGTAACCGGGGTTGGCTACACCTTC

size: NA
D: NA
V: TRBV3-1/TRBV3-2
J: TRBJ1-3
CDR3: CASSPDSTGNTIYF
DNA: TGTGCCAGCAGCCCTGACAGCACTGGAAACACCATATATTTT

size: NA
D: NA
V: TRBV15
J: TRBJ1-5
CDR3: CATSRGRVANQPQHF
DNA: TGTGCCACCAGCAGAGGCCGGGTAGCAAATCAGCCCCAGCATTTT

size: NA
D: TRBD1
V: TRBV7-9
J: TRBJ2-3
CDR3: CASSSRTGGDTQYF
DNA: TGTGCCAGCAGCTCCCGGACAGGGGGAGATACGCAGTATTTT

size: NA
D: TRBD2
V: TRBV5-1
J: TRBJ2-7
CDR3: CASSPSRLAGTYEQYF
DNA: TGCGCCAGCAGCCCAAGTCGGCTAGCGGGTACCTACGAGCAGTACTTC

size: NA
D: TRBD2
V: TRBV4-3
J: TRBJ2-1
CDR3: CASSQGASGRDEQFF
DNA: TGCGCCAGCAGCCAAGGTGCTAGCGGGAGAGATGAGCAGTTCTTC

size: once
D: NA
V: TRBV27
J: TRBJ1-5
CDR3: CASSSHGGRNSQPQHF
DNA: TGTGCCAGCAGTTCGCATGGTGGGCGCAATTCTCAGCCCCAGCATTTT

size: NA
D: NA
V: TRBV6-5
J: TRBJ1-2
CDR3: CASTDRFFYGYTF
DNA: TGTGCCAGCACGGACAGATTTTTTTATGGCTACACCTTC

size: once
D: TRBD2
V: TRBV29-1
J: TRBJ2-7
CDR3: CSVVGRAYEQYF
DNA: TGCAGCGTTGTTGGGAGGGCCTACGAGCAGTACTTC

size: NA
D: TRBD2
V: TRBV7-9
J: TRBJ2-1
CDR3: CASSFAGVDDEQFF
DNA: TGTGCCAGCAGCTTCGCGGGAGTTGACGATGAGCAGTTCTTC

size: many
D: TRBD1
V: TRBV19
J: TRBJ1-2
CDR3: CASSIWGTGVSYTF
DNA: TGTGCCAGTAGTATATGGGGGACAGGGGTCTCCTACACCTTC

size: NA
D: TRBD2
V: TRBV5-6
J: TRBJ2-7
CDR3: CASSLGTSGTYEQYF
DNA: TGTGCCAGCAGCTTGGGGACTAGCGGGACCTACGAGCAGTACTTC

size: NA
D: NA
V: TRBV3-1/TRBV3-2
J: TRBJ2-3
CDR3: CASSLGGGTDTQYF
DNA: TGTGCCAGCAGCCTGGGAGGTGGCACAGATACGCAGTATTTT

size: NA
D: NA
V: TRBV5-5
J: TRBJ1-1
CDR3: CASSFLGGGMNTEAFF
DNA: TGTGCCAGCAGCTTCTTAGGGGGTGGGATGAACACTGAAGCTTTCTTT

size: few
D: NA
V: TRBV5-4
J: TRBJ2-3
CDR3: CASSSPSQQGISADTQYF
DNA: TGTGCCAGCAGCTCCCCATCACAACAGGGTATTTCGGCAGATACGCAGTATTTT

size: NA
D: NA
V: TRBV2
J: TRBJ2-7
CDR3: CASSAGSSSYEQYF
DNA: TGTGCCAGCAGTGCGGGGTCTAGCTCCTACGAGCAGTACTTC

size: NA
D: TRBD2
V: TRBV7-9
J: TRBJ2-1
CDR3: CASSHPGTSGRKSYNEQFF
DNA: TGTGCCAGCAGCCATCCCGGGACTAGCGGGAGAAAGTCCTACAATGAGCAGTTCTTC

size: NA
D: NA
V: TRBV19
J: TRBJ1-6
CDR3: CASSTHSYNSPLHF
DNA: TGTGCCAGTAGTACTCACAGTTATAATTCACCCCTCCACTTT

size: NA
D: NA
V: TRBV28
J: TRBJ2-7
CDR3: CASSLEEDHEQYF
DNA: TGTGCCAGCAGTTTAGAGGAGGACCACGAGCAGTACTTC

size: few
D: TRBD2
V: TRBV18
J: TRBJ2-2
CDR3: CASSAGLGTTFTGELFF
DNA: TGTGCCAGCTCGGCCGGCTTAGGGACTACATTCACCGGGGAGCTGTTTTTT

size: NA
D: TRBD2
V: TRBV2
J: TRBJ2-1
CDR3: CASSESLAGNEQFF
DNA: TGTGCCAGCAGTGAGTCCCTAGCGGGAAATGAGCAGTTCTTC

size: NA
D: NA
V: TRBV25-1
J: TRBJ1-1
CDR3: CASSNRNTEAFF
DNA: TGTGCCAGCAGTAACAGGAACACTGAAGCTTTCTTT

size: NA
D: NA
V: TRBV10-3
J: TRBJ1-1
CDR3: CAISDEGRSNTEAFF
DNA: TGTGCCATCAGTGATGAGGGCAGGTCGAACACTGAAGCTTTCTTT

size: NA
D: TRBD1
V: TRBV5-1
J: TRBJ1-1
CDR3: CASSQQGADTEAFF
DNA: TGCGCCAGCAGCCAACAGGGGGCGGACACTGAAGCTTTCTTT

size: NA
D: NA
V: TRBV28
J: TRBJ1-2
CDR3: CASSPPGEGENSYGYTF
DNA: TGTGCCAGCAGCCCACCTGGGGAGGGAGAAAATAGCTATGGCTACACCTTC

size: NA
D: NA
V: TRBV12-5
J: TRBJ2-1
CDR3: CASGFFGLDEQFF
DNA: TGTGCTAGTGGTTTTTTCGGGTTGGATGAGCAGTTCTTC